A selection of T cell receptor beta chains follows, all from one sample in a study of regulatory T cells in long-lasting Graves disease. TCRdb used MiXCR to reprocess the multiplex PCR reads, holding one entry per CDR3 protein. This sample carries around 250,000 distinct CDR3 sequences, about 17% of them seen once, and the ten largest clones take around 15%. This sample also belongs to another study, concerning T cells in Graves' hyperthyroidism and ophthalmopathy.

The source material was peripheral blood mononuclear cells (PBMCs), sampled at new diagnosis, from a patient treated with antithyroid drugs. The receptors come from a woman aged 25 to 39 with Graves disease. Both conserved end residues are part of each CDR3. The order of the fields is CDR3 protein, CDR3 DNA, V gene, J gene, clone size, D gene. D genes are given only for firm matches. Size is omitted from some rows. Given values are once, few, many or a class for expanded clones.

CASRWGAAGRDTGELFF,TGTGCCAGCAGATGGGGGGCGGCAGGGAGGGACACCGGGGAGCTGTTTTTT,TRBV6-9,TRBJ2-2,.,.
CASTSPGAGDHEQYF,TGTGCCAGCACCTCCCCGGGGGCAGGTGATCACGAGCAGTACTTC,TRBV12-3/TRBV12-4,TRBJ2-7,many,.
CASSASRGRGNQPQHF,TGTGCCAGCAGCGCCAGCAGGGGGCGAGGTAATCAGCCCCAGCATTTT,TRBV13,TRBJ1-5,many,TRBD1
CATRAGQGNSPLHF,TGTGCCACCCGCGCAGGACAGGGAAATTCACCCCTCCACTTT,TRBV6-1,TRBJ1-6,many,TRBD1
CSVEGPGGYEQFF,TGCAGCGTTGAAGGCCCCGGGGGCTATGAGCAGTTCTTC,TRBV29-1,TRBJ2-1,many,.
CASSQVPSRAGTQYF,TGCGCCAGCAGCCAAGTCCCCTCTCGGGCGGGGACCCAGTACTTC,TRBV4-1,TRBJ2-5,many,.
CASSYKGGAGNTIYF,TGTGCCAGCAGTTACAAAGGGGGGGCCGGAAACACCATATATTTT,TRBV6-5,TRBJ1-3,many,.
CASSIAGGASYYNEQFF,TGTGCCAGTAGTATAGCGGGAGGGGCCTCATACTACAATGAGCAGTTCTTC,TRBV19,TRBJ2-1,many,TRBD2
CATKGLAGGLQPQHF,TGTGCCACCAAAGGTCTAGCCGGGGGGCTTCAGCCCCAGCATTTT,TRBV27,TRBJ1-5,many,.
CASSYGGLADTQYF,TGTGCCAGCAGTTATGGGGGCTTGGCAGATACGCAGTATTTT,TRBV12-3/TRBV12-4,TRBJ2-3,many,.
CASRPRTGISVERYGYTF,TGTGCCAGCAGACCCAGAACAGGGATATCCGTCGAGAGGTATGGCTACACCTTC,TRBV28,TRBJ1-2,many,.
CASSRAGDNQPQHF,TGCGCCAGCAGCCGCGCGGGGGACAATCAGCCCCAGCATTTT,TRBV4-1,TRBJ1-5,many,.
CASSFGHSNTGELFF,TGTGCCAGCAGCTTCGGACACTCGAACACCGGGGAGCTGTTTTTT,TRBV11-1,TRBJ2-2,.,.
CAIREDFKETQYF,TGTGCCATCAGGGAGGACTTTAAAGAGACCCAGTACTTC,TRBV10-3,TRBJ2-5,many,.
CSARGVTQYF,TGCAGTGCTAGAGGGGTTACGCAGTATTTT,TRBV20-1,TRBJ2-3,many,.
CASRHGLAGGKYNEQFF,TGCGCCAGCAGGCACGGGCTTGCTGGAGGAAAATACAATGAGCAGTTCTTC,TRBV4-1,TRBJ2-1,.,.
CASSDIGTGLYGYTF,TGTGCCAGCAGTGATATAGGGACAGGGTTATATGGCTACACCTTC,TRBV6-1,TRBJ1-2,many,TRBD1
CATSRAGAAKGTEAFF,TGTGCCACCAGCAGAGCAGGGGCGGCGAAAGGCACTGAAGCTTTCTTT,TRBV15,TRBJ1-1,.,.
CASSQGDPRSYEQYF,TGTGCCAGCAGCCAAGGGGACCCCAGGTCCTACGAGCAGTACTTC,TRBV3-1,TRBJ2-7,many,.
CASIPGGGTDTQYF,TGTGCCAGCATACCTGGGGGTGGCACAGATACGCAGTATTTT,TRBV12-3/TRBV12-4,TRBJ2-3,many,.
CASSRQGTNEKLFF,TGTGCCAGCAGCCGACAGGGTACTAATGAAAAACTGTTTTTT,TRBV2,TRBJ1-4,many,TRBD1
CASSHRGGTIYF,TGTGCCAGCAGCCATAGGGGTGGCACCATATATTTT,TRBV12-3/TRBV12-4,TRBJ1-3,many,.
CSADSPGQGPYEQYF,TGCAGTGCCGATTCCCCGGGACAGGGCCCCTACGAGCAGTACTTC,TRBV20-1,TRBJ2-7,many,TRBD1